This entry is about one TCR beta chain. Its antigen has not been determined. The record has no base qualities; no much larger clone is one base away. A second Seattle source provided samples from volunteer blood donors who had recovered from COVID-19. The collaborating institutions used their own protocols to collect whole blood in K2EDTA tubes. For TCRbeta analysis, collaborator samples were shipped as frozen whole blood, as isolated PBMCs, or as DNA extracted from either sample type. The immunoSEQ Assay, a bias-controlled multiplex PCR, was used to amplify TCRbeta CDR3 regions from genomic DNA. For the original study's pipeline: The number of nucleated cells in each sample was estimated from the amplification of reference gene primers within the assay. To quantify the absolute abundance of each unique TCRbeta CDR3 rearrangement, sequence reads were collapsed and filtered. For each sample, productive Simpson clonality was calculated as the square root of Simpson's diversity index over productive rearrangements. TCRdb stores this immuneACCESS table with in-frame sequences only. Part of the clones is absent; in the studies checked, under half of the shortfall reflects unresolved V genes, and no reason is known for the rest. That table furnishes V, J and clone size, whereas the DNA furnished D and trimming. The table for this sample lists over 150,000 clones; approximately 87% of them were counted only once. 0.7% to 0.9% of the sample is taken by the ten largest.

The data derive from a study of blood T cell repertoires in COVID-19 (dated by TCRdb to 2018 to 2021). In the study overall: Samples covering the acute and convalescent phases of COVID-19 were provided by collaborators in the United States, Italy and Spain. The material from the prospective study consisted of cDNA or gDNA derived from T cells, B-cell-depleted T cells, or PBMCs. The dataset comprised deeply sampled blood TCRbeta repertoires from subjects exposed to, actively infected with, or recovered from COVID-19. The repertoires were released in a freely available public database meant as a resource for research on the immune response to SARS-CoV-2. The samples were drawn from the first 160 participants of the ongoing ImmuneRACE study and from 1,254 subjects provided by 6 global collaborators. Nearly every sample came with metadata listing a de-identified subject ID, COVID-19 status, age in years and sex. Where available, HLA class I and class II types were taken from metadata supplied by the sample provider and were not determined by assay-based typing.

The CDR3 contains 13 residues, cysteine and phenylalanine counted. Solely the CDR3 DNA is kept, with 39 bases framed from the first base. The germline ends are 8 bases apart after V is trimmed by 3 bases and J by 2 bases. Results the study describes overall, beyond this receptor: Clinical and demographic metadata were provided uncurated, with the amount varying by source and participant.

The specimen sequenced was peripheral blood. The origin of this receptor is a woman aged 18-29 years who had recovered from COVID-19. The chain couples TRBV12-3 or TRBV12-4 to TRBJ2-7; TRBD1 could be the D gene, as 6 bases match. Here is the DNA: TGTGCCAGCAGTTTTTCAGGGGCCTACGAGCAGTACTTC. Translation gives CASSFSGAYEQYF.